This TCR beta chain was found in a study of cytomegalovirus exposure and HLA in healthy donors. Study-level findings and limits: TCR beta chains numbering some 150 were designated cytomegalovirus-associated.

The CDR3 is made up of 14 amino acids. Germline V gene lookup returns CDR1 LNHNV and CDR2 YYDKDF (reference sequence). With 1 base removed from V and 7 bases from J, the gap between germline ends came to 13 bases. Here immunoSEQ multiplex PCR was the method, and the copy in TCRdb shows in-frame clones only, minus some. The sample has around 60,000 clones, about 95% seen once; the top ten hold approximately 1%. As concerns this clone: Its target is not known.

The J gene is TRBJ1-2, the V gene TRBV15; possibly TRBD1 for D (6 bases). Source material: PBMCs. The receptor comes from a woman aged 18-29 years in good health and CMV-seronegative. CDR3 in amino acids: CATSRAQGQIGYTF. DNA for the CDR3: TGTGCCACCAGCAGAGCCCAGGGGCAGATTGGCTACACCTTC.